The TCR beta chain under discussion was sequenced for a study of OX40 agonist ivuxolimab in advanced cancers. Overall study context: Among those enrolled, mean age was around 60 years (range roughly 20 to 80) and 75% to 85% were male.

Study-wide findings and caveats: Within 6 weeks, CD4+ and CD8+ blood T cells expanded clonally at 0.1 to 3.0 mg/kg.

Remarks on this clone: The target antigen is unknown.

V was clipped by 3 bases and J by 4 bases, with 12 bases between them. The CDR3 has 14 residues. Germline V gene lookup returns CDR1 KGHSH and CDR2 LQKENI. Autoimmune disease history or systemic immunosuppression meant exclusion. Libraries were prepared by immunoSEQ multiplex PCR; TCRdb keeps only in-frame clonotypes and omits some of them. The table has more than 45,000 clones, around four fifths seen once. The rearrangement joins TRBV18 to TRBJ2-5, with D possibly matching TRBD2 (6 bases). This TCR came from an adult with an advanced solid tumor such as melanoma, head and neck, liver or kidney cancer. The sample consisted of CD4+ or CD8+ T cells sorted from blood, taken in a trial of the OX40 agonist ivuxolimab. The CDR3: CASSPSGVGETQYF. CDR3 bases: TGTGCCAGCTCACCCTCGGGAGTTGGAGAGACCCAGTACTTC.